This T cell receptor (beta chain) was captured by sequencing in a study of OX40 agonist ivuxolimab in advanced cancers. Study summary: Ivuxolimab doses were 0.01, 0.1, 0.3, 1.5, 3 or 10 mg/kg every 2 weeks.

This clone was detected only once. The target antigen is unknown. Study-level findings and limits: Circulating CD4+ and CD8+ T cells showed clonal expansion by week 6 at 0.1 to 3.0 mg/kg.

Libraries were prepared by immunoSEQ multiplex PCR; TCRdb keeps only in-frame clonotypes and omits some of them. Here the sample spans 15,000 to 20,000 clones, roughly 80% being singletons. CDR3 length equals 14 residues. Trimming pared 8 bases from V and 3 bases from J, leaving 16 bases between. CDR1 MNHEY and CDR2 SVGAGI come from the germline V gene. With autoimmune disease history or systemic immunosuppression, patients were excluded. The TCR comes from an adult with an advanced solid tumor such as melanoma, head and neck, liver or kidney cancer. Sequenced material: CD4+ or CD8+ T cells sorted from blood, taken in a trial of the OX40 agonist ivuxolimab. This chain links TRBV6-5 with TRBJ2-5; the D is unclear. CDR3 region: CASGVWAREETQYF. The CDR3 DNA reads as TGTGCCAGCGGTGTATGGGCTCGAGAAGAGACCCAGTACTTC.